The sample holds a few counts of the clone carrying this T cell receptor beta chain. Its antigen is unknown. TCR beta CDR3 region amplification was performed from RNA transcripts. HTBI primers were the set used in a first-round RT-PCR of the TCR CDR3. One entry per CDR3 protein results from TCRdb running MiXCR on the multiplex PCR reads. The sample holds 800,000 or so distinct CDR3 sequences; approximately 40% are singletons and the top ten take over 8%. J gave up 6 bases and V 5 bases, and 10 bases lay outside the gene matches. The CDR3 loop spans 15 amino acids. The germline V gene has CDR1 SEHNR and CDR2 FQNEAQ (reference sequence). Hyperthyroidism of Graves' type that showed no ophthalmopathy progression within 18 months was stable. The record originates from a study of T cells in Graves' hyperthyroidism and ophthalmopathy. Overall study: Prior to any treatment, at the point of initial diagnosis, peripheral blood was collected.

General study results and limits: Blood also carried most thyroid clonotypes expanded above 0.001.

The sample was blood. This chain joins TRBV7-9 and TRBJ1-1; 9 bases match TRBD1. The origin of this receptor is a man between 18 and 35 years old with Graves' hyperthyroidism. CDR3 in amino acids: CASSQETGGTSEAFF. The CDR3 DNA reads as TGTGCCAGCAGCCAAGAGACAGGGGGGACCTCTGAAGCTTTCTTT.